The source of this TCR beta chain is a study of cytomegalovirus exposure and HLA in healthy donors. This clone has more than one count but fewer than ten. The PCR had 60 Vbeta and 13 Jbeta primers. Here immunoSEQ multiplex PCR was the method, and the copy in TCRdb shows in-frame clones only, minus some. The profile shows 140,000 or so clones, approximately 80% of them singletons. The CDR3 runs to 13 residues. Germline lookup yields CDR1 MNHEY and CDR2 SMNVEV (reference sequence). Trimming shortened V by 4 bases and J by 2 bases, and 8 bases separated the two germline ends. The sequenced sample was PBMCs. This receptor was taken from a woman under 30 in good health and CMV-seropositive. J is TRBJ1-2 and V is TRBV27; the D is unclear. CDR3: CASSSRENYGYTF. For the CDR3, the DNA is TGTGCCAGCAGTTCTAGAGAGAACTATGGCTACACCTTC.